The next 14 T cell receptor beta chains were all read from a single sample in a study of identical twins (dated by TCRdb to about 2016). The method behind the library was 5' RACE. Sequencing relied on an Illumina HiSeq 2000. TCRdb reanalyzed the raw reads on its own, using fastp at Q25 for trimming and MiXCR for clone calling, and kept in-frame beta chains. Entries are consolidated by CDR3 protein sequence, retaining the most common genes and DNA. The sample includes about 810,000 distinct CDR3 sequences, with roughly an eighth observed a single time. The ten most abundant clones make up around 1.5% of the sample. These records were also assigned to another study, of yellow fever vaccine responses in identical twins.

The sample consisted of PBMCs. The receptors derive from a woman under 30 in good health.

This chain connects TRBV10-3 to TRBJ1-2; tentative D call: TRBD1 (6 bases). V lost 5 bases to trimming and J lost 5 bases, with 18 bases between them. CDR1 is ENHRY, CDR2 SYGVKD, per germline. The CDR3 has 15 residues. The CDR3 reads CAISRNRADSYGYTF. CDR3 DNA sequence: TGTGCCATCAGTCGAAACAGGGCGGACTCTTATGGCTACACCTTC.

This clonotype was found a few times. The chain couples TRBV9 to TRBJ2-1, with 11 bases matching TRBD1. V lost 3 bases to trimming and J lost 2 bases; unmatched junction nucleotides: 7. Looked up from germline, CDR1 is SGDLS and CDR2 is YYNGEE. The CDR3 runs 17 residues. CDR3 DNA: TGTGCCAGCAGCGCGAGGAGGGGACAGGGGGCCTACAATGAGCAGTTCTTC. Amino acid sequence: CASSARRGQGAYNEQFF.

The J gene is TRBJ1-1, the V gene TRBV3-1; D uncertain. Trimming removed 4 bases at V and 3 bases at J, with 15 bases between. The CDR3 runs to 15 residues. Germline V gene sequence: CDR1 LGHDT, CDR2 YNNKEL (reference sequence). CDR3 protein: CASSPEPGSHTEAFF. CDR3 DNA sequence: TGTGCCAGCAGCCCCGAACCGGGATCACACACTGAAGCTTTCTTT.

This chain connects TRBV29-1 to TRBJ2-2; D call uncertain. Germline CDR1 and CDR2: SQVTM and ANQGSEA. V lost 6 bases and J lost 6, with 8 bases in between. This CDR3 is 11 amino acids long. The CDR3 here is CSVWASGELFF. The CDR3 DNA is TGCAGCGTGTGGGCGTCCGGGGAGCTGTTTTTT.

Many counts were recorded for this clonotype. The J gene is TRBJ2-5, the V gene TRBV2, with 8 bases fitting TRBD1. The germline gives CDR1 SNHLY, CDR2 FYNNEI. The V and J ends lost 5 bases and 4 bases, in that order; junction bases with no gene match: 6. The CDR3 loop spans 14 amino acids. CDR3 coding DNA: TGTGCCAGCAGTTCTTCAGGGGGCTTAGAGACCCAGTACTTC. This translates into CASSSSGGLETQYF.

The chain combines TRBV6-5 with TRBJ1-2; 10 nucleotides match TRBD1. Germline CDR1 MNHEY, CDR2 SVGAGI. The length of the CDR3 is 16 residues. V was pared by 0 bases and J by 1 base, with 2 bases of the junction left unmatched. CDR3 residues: CASSYSRDRGNYGYTF. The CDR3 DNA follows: TGTGCCAGCAGTTACTCACGGGACAGGGGTAACTATGGCTACACCTTC.

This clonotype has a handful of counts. In DNA form, the CDR3 reads TGTGCCAGCTCACCATACACAGGGGACACTGAAGCTTTCTTT. This gives the protein CASSPYTGDTEAFF. The V and J genes are TRBV18 and TRBJ1-1; 7 nucleotides agree with TRBD1. The CDR3 runs 14 residues. Germline lookup yields CDR1 KGHSH and CDR2 LQKENI. Germline trimming cut 2 bases from V and 3 bases from J; bases unmatched to any gene: 3.

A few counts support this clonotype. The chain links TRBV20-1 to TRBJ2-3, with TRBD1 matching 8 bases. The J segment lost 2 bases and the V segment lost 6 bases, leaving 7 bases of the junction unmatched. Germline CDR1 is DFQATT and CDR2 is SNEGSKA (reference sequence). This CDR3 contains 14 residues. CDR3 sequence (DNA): TGCAGTGCGCCCGGGACAGGTAACACAGATACGCAGTATTTT. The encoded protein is CSAPGTGNTDTQYF.

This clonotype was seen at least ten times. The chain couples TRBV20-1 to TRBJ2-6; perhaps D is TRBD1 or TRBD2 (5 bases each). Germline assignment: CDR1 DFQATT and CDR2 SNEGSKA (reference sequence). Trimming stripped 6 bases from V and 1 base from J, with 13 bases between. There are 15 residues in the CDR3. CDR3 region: CSAHSRESGANVLTF. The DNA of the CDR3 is TGCAGTGCACACTCCAGGGAGTCTGGGGCCAACGTCCTGACTTTC.

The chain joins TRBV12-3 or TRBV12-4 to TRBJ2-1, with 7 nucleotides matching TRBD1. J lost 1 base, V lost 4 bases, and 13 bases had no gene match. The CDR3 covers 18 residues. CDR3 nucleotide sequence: TGTGCCAGCAGTTCTCTGGACAGGATGGAAAGGTCCTACAATGAGCAGTTCTTC. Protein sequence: CASSSLDRMERSYNEQFF.

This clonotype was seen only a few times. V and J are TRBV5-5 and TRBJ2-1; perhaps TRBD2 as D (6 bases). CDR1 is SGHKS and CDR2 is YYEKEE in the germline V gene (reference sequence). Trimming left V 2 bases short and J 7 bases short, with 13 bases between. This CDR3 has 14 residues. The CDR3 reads CASSLPGTQNEQFF. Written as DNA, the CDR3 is TGTGCCAGCAGCTTACCCGGGACTCAAAATGAGCAGTTCTTC.

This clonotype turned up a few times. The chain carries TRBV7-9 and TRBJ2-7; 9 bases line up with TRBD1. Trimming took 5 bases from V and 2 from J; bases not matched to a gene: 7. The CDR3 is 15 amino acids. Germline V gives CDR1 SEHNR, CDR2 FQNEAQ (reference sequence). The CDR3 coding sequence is TGTGCCAGCAGCCGACCGGGACAGGGAGCCTACGAGCAGTACTTC. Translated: CASSRPGQGAYEQYF.

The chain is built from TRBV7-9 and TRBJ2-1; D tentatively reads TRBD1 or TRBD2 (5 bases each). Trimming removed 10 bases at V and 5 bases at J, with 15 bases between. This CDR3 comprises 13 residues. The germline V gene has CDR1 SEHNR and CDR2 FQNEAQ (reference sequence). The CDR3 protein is CATPSRDHNEQFF. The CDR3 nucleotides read TGTGCCACTCCGAGCCGGGACCACAATGAGCAGTTCTTC.

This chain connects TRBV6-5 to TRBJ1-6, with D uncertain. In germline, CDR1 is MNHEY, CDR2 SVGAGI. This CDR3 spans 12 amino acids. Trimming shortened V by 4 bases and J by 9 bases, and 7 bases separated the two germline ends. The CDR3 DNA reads TGTGCCAGCAGTTCGAGGGCTTCACCCCTCCACTTT. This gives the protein CASSSRASPLHF.